The 16 T cell receptor delta chains below were found in one sample sequenced in a study of gamma delta lymphoproliferative disorders and STAT genes. Genomic DNA from isolated PBMCs served as the sequencing template. TCRdb redid clone calling on the multiplex PCR reads using CATT. The sample shows 950 to 1,300 delta-chain clones, 2% to 3% of them seen only once. Input material: blood. Receptors were obtained from a human donor in good health.

Worth noting for this clone: TCRdb's protein, taken from a much larger clone, differs from this DNA's translation at residue 6, likely owing to a read error; the protein displayed comes from the DNA. J is TRDJ1 and V is TRAV29/DV5; possible D gene TRDD2, 9 bases. This CDR3 has 21 amino acids. V was shortened by 5 bases and J by 0 bases, with 35 bases between the two germline ends. Germline loops: CDR1 NSMFDY, CDR2 ISSIKDK. The CDR3 loop is CAAFQGPSYFHWGAHTDKLIF. CDR3 coding DNA: TGTGCAGCTTTCCAAGGGCCTTCCTACTTTCACTGGGGGGCCCACACCGATAAACTCATCTTT.

A few counts support this clone. It differs at one base from a far larger clone, so likely a read error. At the DNA level, this CDR3 is encoded by other sequences in the same sample as well. The V call is TRDV2, the J call TRDJ1; 11 nucleotides match TRDD3. V lost 0 bases, J lost 2 bases, and 4 bases stayed unmatched. CDR1 is GEAIGNYY, CDR2 EKD, per germline. The CDR3 runs to 16 residues. The CDR3: CACDTVGDTRTDKLIF. The CDR3 nucleotides are TGTGCCTGTGACACCGTGGGGGATACGAGAACCGATAAACTCATCTTT.

To note about this clone: TCRdb's listed protein matches a much larger clone and diverges from this DNA's translation at residue 5, likely through a read error; the protein shown comes from the DNA. V is TRDV1 and J is TRDJ1; 13 bases agree with TRDD3. J was trimmed by 0 bases and V by 5 bases; bases with no gene match: 18. The CDR3 is made up of 21 amino acids. Germline-derived CDR1 and CDR2 are TSWWSYY and QGS. The CDR3 sequence: CALGKVPYPYWGIRYTDKLIF. The CDR3 DNA sequence: TGTGCTCTTGGGAAAGTTCCCTACCCTTACTGGGGGATACGGTACACCGATAAACTCATCTTT.

This clone was detected ten times or more. TCRdb's entry gives the protein of a much larger clone, which mismatches this DNA's translation at residue 6, likely from a read error; the protein reported here is translated from the DNA. This chain joins TRDV3 and TRDJ1; 11 nucleotides match TRDD3. There are 16 residues in the CDR3. V was clipped by 3 bases and J by 2 bases; unmatched bases: 11. CDR1 is TVYSNPD, CDR2 GDNSRS, per germline (reference sequence). The CDR3 DNA follows: TGTGCCTTCCCAGGGGACCTGGGGGATACAACCGATAAACTCATCTTT. Residues: CAFPGDLGDTTDKLIF.

Turning to this clone: Only one base separates this from a far larger clonotype, so it likely reflects a read error. Within the sample, other DNA sequences also encode this same CDR3. The chain couples TRDV3 to TRDJ1; 11 bases line up with TRDD3. The CDR3 has 16 amino acids. Germline assignment: CDR1 TVYSNPD and CDR2 GDNSRS (reference sequence). Written as DNA, the CDR3 is TGTGCCTTTTCTTCCTGGGGGATACCCATCTCCGATAAGCTCATCTTT. Translated: CAFSSWGIPISDKLIF.

In regard to this clone: This likely traces to a read error, being one base from a far larger clone. Other DNA sequences of this sample code for an identical CDR3. The rearrangement links TRDV1 to TRDJ1; tentative D call: TRDD2 (9 bases). The germline CDR1 and CDR2 sequences are TSWWSYY and QGS. The CDR3 covers 23 residues. CDR3 loop: CALGGAFLLLGDAVRIYTDKLIF. The CDR3 DNA is TGTGCCCTTGGGGGAGCCTTCCTACTTTTGGGGGATGCTGTGCGGATTTACACCGATAAACTCATCTTT.

This clone has a handful of counts. A read error is likely here: a far larger clone is one base away. Within the sample, other DNA sequences also encode this same CDR3. The chain couples TRDV1 to TRDJ1; D ambiguous. Germline CDR1 TSWWSYY, CDR2 QGS. This CDR3 is 21 amino acids long. Trimming removed 2 bases from V and 4 bases from J, with 32 bases in between. CDR3 sequence (DNA): TGTGCTCTTGGGGAAGGTCCCCTTTATCGACCCGTACATCCGAAGTTCGATAAACTCATCTTT. Protein product: CALGEGPLYRPVHPKFDKLIF.

This clone was counted between two and nine times. The genes are TRDV2 and TRDJ1, with 8 bases fitting TRDD3. In germline, CDR1 is GEAIGNYY, CDR2 EKD. The CDR3 consists of 17 residues. J lost 1 base, V lost 0 bases, and 9 bases had no gene match. CDR3 in DNA: TGTGCCTGTGACACCCTAGTGAGGGATACGTTCACCGATAAACTCATCTTT. Its protein product is CACDTLVRDTFTDKLIF.

This clone was counted a few times. The TCRdb protein comes from a much larger clone and disagrees with this DNA's translation at residue 8, likely due to a read error; the protein given here is derived from the DNA. The chain recombines TRDV1 with TRDJ1; a possible D gene is TRDD3 (7 bases). CDR1 is TSWWSYY and CDR2 is QGS in the germline V gene. The V end lost 2 bases, the J end lost 0 bases, and 28 bases lay between the germline ends. The CDR3 length is 21 residues. The CDR3, as DNA: TGTGCTCTTGGGGAATATGGTCCTCCTACAGAAACGCTGGGGGACACCGATAAACTCATCTTT. Translated: CALGEYGPPTETLGDTDKLIF.

This clone came up a few times. The TCRdb protein, from a much larger clone, departs from this DNA's translation at residue 4, likely by read error; the protein shown derives from the DNA. The rearrangement joins TRDV1 to TRDJ1; tentatively, D is TRDD3 (6 bases). Germline V gene data show CDR1 as TSWWSYY and CDR2 as QGS. Trimming stripped 7 bases from V and 6 bases from J, with 30 bases between. The CDR3 is 18 residues long. The CDR3 spells CALEVKRVLRPGEYKLIF. CDR3 nucleotide sequence: TGTGCTCTTGAGGTTAAACGGGTCCTAAGGCCGGGGGAGTATAAACTCATCTTT.

This clone was found a few times. The chain joins TRDV2 to TRDJ3; TRDD3 matches 9 bases. With V trimmed by 3 bases and J by 0 bases, 14 bases remained unmatched. The CDR3 covers 21 residues. The germline gives CDR1 GEAIGNYY, CDR2 EKD. The CDR3 nucleotides are TGTGCCTGTGACTCTTCGGATACTGGGGGAACGAGCTCCTGGGACACCCGACAGATGTTTTTC. Its translation: CACDSSDTGGTSSWDTRQMFF.

This clone was seen a few times. A read error likely explains this, since a far larger clone differs by one base. V and J are TRDV1 and TRDJ3; D perhaps matches TRDD3 (6 bases). V lost 8 bases, J lost 3 bases, and 17 bases lay in between. The germline gives CDR1 TSWWSYY, CDR2 QGS. CDR3 length equals 17 residues. CDR3 sequence reads: CALCGSRGDWDTRQMFF. The CDR3 DNA is TGTGCTCTTTGTGGTTCCCGGGGGGACTGGGACACCCGACAGATGTTTTTC.

As for this clone: The protein held in TCRdb is that of a much larger clone and does not match this DNA's translation at residue 14, likely because of a read error; the protein shown is translated from the DNA. This chain uses TRDV3 with TRDJ1, with TRDD3 identical over 10 bases. The CDR3 has 16 residues. Germline V lookup: CDR1 TVYSNPD, CDR2 GDNSRS (reference sequence). In DNA, the CDR3 is TGTGCCTTCTCTGCCTGGGGGATAGAAGTCACCGATAAACCCATCTTT. It translates to CAFSAWGIEVTDKPIF.

This clone has just a few counts. The protein TCRdb gives is from a much larger clone and does not agree with this DNA's translation at residue 6, likely a read error; the protein shown here comes from the DNA. The rearrangement uses TRDV1 and TRDJ1, with D perhaps TRDD2 (8 bases). CDR1 is TSWWSYY, CDR2 QGS, per germline. The CDR3 length is 19 residues. The germline V and J ends were trimmed by 3 bases and 4 bases, with 27 bases remaining between them. CDR3 sequence (DNA): TGTGCTCTTGGGGACTCTTCCTACCTCCCATGGGGGAATATCGATAAACTCATCTTT. It translates to CALGDSSYLPWGNIDKLIF.

A note on this clone: This probably arose from a read error, given a far larger clone one base away. Other nucleotide sequences from this sample produce the same CDR3. This sequence joins TRDV2 and TRDJ1; tentatively, D is TRDD3 (5 bases). In germline, CDR1 is GEAIGNYY, CDR2 EKD. CDR3 size: 15 residues. This chain's CDR3 is CACDTAGPHTDKLIF. CDR3 sequence (DNA): TGTGCCTGTGACACCGCTGGGCCTCACACCGACAAACTCATCTTT.

On this clone itself: A far larger clone is one nucleotide away, so this likely arose from a read error. The same CDR3 also results from other DNA sequences found in this sample. This sequence joins TRAV29/DV5 and TRDJ1; a possible D gene is TRDD2 (9 bases). The V gene lost 5 bases and the J gene lost 0 bases, with 35 bases spanning the gap. The germline CDR1 and CDR2 sequences are NSMFDY and ISSIKDK. CDR3 length equals 21 residues. The CDR3 DNA is TGTGCAGCTTTCCAAAGGCCTTCCTACTTCCACTGGGGGGCCCACACCGATAAACTCATCTTT. Amino acids: CAAFQRPSYFHWGAHTDKLIF.